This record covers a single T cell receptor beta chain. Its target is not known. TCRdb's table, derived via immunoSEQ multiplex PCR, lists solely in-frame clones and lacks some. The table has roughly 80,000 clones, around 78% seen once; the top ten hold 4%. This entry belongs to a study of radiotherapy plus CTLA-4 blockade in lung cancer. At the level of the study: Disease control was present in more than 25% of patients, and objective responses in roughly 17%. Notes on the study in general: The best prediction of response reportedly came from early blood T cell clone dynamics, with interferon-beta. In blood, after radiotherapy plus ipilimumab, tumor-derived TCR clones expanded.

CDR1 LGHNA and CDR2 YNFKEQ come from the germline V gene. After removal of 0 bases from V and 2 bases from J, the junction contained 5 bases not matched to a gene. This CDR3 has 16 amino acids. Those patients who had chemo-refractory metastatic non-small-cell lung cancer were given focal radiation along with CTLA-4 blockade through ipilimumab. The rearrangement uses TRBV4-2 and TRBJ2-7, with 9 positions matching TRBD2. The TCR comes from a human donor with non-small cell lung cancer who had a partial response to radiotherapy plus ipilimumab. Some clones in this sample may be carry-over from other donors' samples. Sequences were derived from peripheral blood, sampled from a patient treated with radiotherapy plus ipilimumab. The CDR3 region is CASSQDALAGAYEQYF. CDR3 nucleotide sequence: TGTGCCAGCAGCCAAGACGCCTTAGCGGGAGCCTACGAGCAGTACTTC.